Each of the 29 T cell receptor beta chains below was sequenced from the same sample in a study of T cell responses to AZD1222 COVID-19 vaccine. The method was immunoSEQ multiplex PCR; TCRdb's version includes in-frame clones alone and lacks a portion of them. The top ten clones hold around 5.1% of a sample with 97,000 or so clones, roughly 86% of them seen once. The material sequenced was peripheral blood, taken on day 0 of AZD1222 vaccination. The source of these receptors is an adult in good health.

This clone has only one observation. V is TRBV3-1 (or the pseudogene TRBV3-2) and J is TRBJ1-1; TRBD1 aligns across 8 bases. The length of the CDR3 is 14 residues. V lost 4 bases and J lost 6; bases outside the gene matches: 7. Germline CDR1 reads LGHDT; CDR2 reads YNNKEL (reference sequence). The CDR3 DNA sequence: TGTGCCAGCAGCCTGACGGACAGGGTTGCTGAAGCTTTCTTT. Encoded protein: CASSLTDRVAEAFF.

CDR3 region: CASSPLSTGELFF. The CDR3 DNA reads TGTGCCAGCAGCCCTCTAAGCACCGGGGAGCTGTTTTTT. The chain couples TRBV7-3 to TRBJ2-2; D not certain. CDR3 length: 13 amino acids. V lost 5 bases, J lost 4 bases, and 8 bases lay in between. Germline V gene sequence: CDR1 SGHTA, CDR2 FQGTGA.

The chain links TRBV19 to TRBJ2-2, with D unresolved. This CDR3 comprises 14 residues. Germline V gene data show CDR1 as LNHDA and CDR2 as SQIVND (reference sequence). Trimming took 4 bases from V and 7 from J, leaving 13 bases between them. Here the CDR3 DNA reads TGTGCCAGTAGTACTGACCTCTTTGGCGGGGAGCTGTTTTTT. Encoded protein: CASSTDLFGGELFF.

This clone was detected only once. The chain employs TRBV5-4 and TRBJ2-3; TRBD1 matches at 7 bases. CDR1 and CDR2 from the germline V gene are SGHNT and YYREEE (reference sequence). The CDR3 totals 15 residues. The V and J ends lost 4 bases and 2 bases, in that order; junction bases with no gene match: 7. For the CDR3, the DNA is TGTGCCAGCAGCGTACGAGGGGGCTACACAGATACGCAGTATTTT. This gives the protein CASSVRGGYTDTQYF.

This clone was recorded a few times. The V and J genes are TRBV18 and TRBJ2-3, with 12 bases lining up with TRBD2. With V trimmed by 5 bases and J by 2 bases, 5 bases remained unmatched. This CDR3 has 16 amino acids. The V gene's germline CDR1 is KGHSH and CDR2 LQKENI. The CDR3 nucleotides read TGTGCCAGCTCAGCAACTAGCGGGAGGAACACAGATACGCAGTATTTT. It specifies CASSATSGRNTDTQYF.

The chain links TRBV28 to TRBJ2-7; TRBD1 aligns across 7 bases. The ends lost 5 bases at V and 1 base at J; junction bases unmatched: 14. This CDR3 spans 17 amino acids. Germline V gives CDR1 MDHEN, CDR2 SYDVKM. CDR3 DNA sequence: TGTGCCAGCAGTCCGGGACAGCTAAACACACCTTCCTACGAGCAGTACTTC. This translates into CASSPGQLNTPSYEQYF.

V gene TRBV5-4 combines with J gene TRBJ2-3; 10 nucleotides align to TRBD2. V lost 2 bases to trimming and J lost 5 bases; unmatched junction nucleotides: 5. From germline, CDR1 is SGHNT and CDR2 YYREEE (reference sequence). The CDR3 length is 15 residues. DNA for the CDR3: TGTGCCAGCAGCTTCAGCGGGGGGGCCTTAGATACGCAGTATTTT. Its translation is CASSFSGGALDTQYF.

The V gene is TRBV19, the J gene TRBJ1-5, with D possibly being TRBD1 (5 bases). Germline CDR1 reads LNHDA; CDR2 reads SQIVND (reference sequence). Trimming took off 3 bases at V and 6 bases at J, with 9 bases between the two ends. CDR3 length equals 13 residues. CDR3 residues: CASSIREGQPQHF. The DNA for the CDR3 is TGTGCCAGTAGTATCAGGGAGGGTCAGCCCCAGCATTTT. Full variable domain (missing parts from reference TRBV19 and TRBJ1-5): DGGITQSPKYLFRKEGQNVTLSCEQNLNHDAMYWYRQDPGQGLRLIYYSQIVNDFQKGDIAEGYSVSREKKESFPLTVTSAQKNPTAFYLCASSIREGQPQHFGDGTRLSIL.

This sequence joins TRBV30 and TRBJ1-1; tentative D call: TRBD1 (6 bases). The CDR3 sequence is 11 residues long. Germline CDR1 reads GTSNPN; CDR2 reads SVGIG (reference sequence). Trimming stripped 7 bases from V and 5 bases from J, with 11 bases between. DNA for the CDR3: TGTGCCTATCAGGGGTATACTGAAGCTTTCTTT. Amino acids: CAYQGYTEAFF.

V usage is TRBV18 and J usage is TRBJ1-2, with D maybe TRBD1 (5 bases). CDR1 is KGHSH, CDR2 LQKENI, per germline. The CDR3 contains 15 residues. The germline V and J ends were trimmed by 5 bases and 2 bases, with 15 bases remaining between them. Here the CDR3 reads CASSYAGTPNYGYTF. The CDR3 DNA sequence: TGTGCCAGCTCATACGCCGGGACCCCGAACTATGGCTACACCTTC. Looking up the rest from reference TRBV18 and TRBJ1-2 gives the full variable domain: NAGVMQNPRHLVRRRGQEARLRCSPMKGHSHVYWYRQLPEEGLKFMVYLQKENIIDESGMPKERFSAEFPKEGPSILRIQQVVRGDSAAYFCASSYAGTPNYGYTFGSGTRLTVV.

This clone was observed a single time. The gene calls are TRBV27 and TRBJ1-1; 11 bases align to TRBD1. Germline values: CDR1 MNHEY, CDR2 SMNVEV (reference sequence). V shed 5 bases and J 3 bases; nucleotides not matched to a gene: 2. This CDR3 has 14 amino acids. The CDR3 DNA reads as TGTGCCAGCAGTCGGACAGGGGGCTACACTGAAGCTTTCTTT. Amino acid sequence: CASSRTGGYTEAFF.

The chain couples TRBV18 to TRBJ2-1; weak D call: TRBD1 (6 bases). The germline V gene encodes CDR1 KGHSH and CDR2 LQKENI. V was pared by 3 bases and J by 5 bases, with 14 bases between. CDR3 length equals 15 residues. Written as DNA, the CDR3 is TGTGCCAGCTCACCCAGCCAGACAGGCAACAATGAGCAGTTCTTC. Its protein product is CASSPSQTGNNEQFF.

In DNA, the CDR3 is TGTGCCAGCAGCCAAGTCTGGGACTCCGTCTACGAGCAGTACTTC. This codes for CASSQVWDSVYEQYF. The chain recombines TRBV4-2 with TRBJ2-7; the D gene is possibly TRBD2 (6 bases). In germline, CDR1 is LGHNA, CDR2 YNFKEQ. V shed 1 base and J shed 3 bases, with 13 bases lying between them. This CDR3 region has 15 residues.

In DNA form, the CDR3 reads TGTGCCAGCAGCCCACGATGGGGACTGAACACCGGGGAGCTGTTTTTT. Its translation: CASSPRWGLNTGELFF. J is TRBJ2-2 and V is TRBV9; D perhaps matches TRBD2 (6 bases). This CDR3 contains 16 residues. With 4 bases removed from V and 1 base from J, the gap between germline ends came to 14 bases. The germline V gene encodes CDR1 SGDLS and CDR2 YYNGEE.

In its sample, this clone was seen once. This chain connects TRBV19 to TRBJ1-2, with 9 bases matching TRBD1. Germline assignment: CDR1 LNHDA and CDR2 SQIVND (reference sequence). Trimming removed 6 bases from V and 6 bases from J; junction bases left unmatched: 2. The CDR3 is 12 amino acids. DNA for the CDR3: TGTGCCAGTAGAGGGACAGGGAATGGCTACACCTTC. This gives the protein CASRGTGNGYTF.

The rearrangement uses TRBV5-5 and TRBJ1-4, with TRBD1 matching over 7 bases. The V and J ends lost 3 bases and 8 bases, in that order; junction bases with no gene match: 7. Germline V gene sequence: CDR1 SGHKS, CDR2 YYEKEE (reference sequence). The CDR3 length is 14 residues. The CDR3 nucleotides are TGTGCCAGCAGCTCACAGGGGTTCAAGGAAAAACTGTTTTTT. Its protein product is CASSSQGFKEKLFF.

The chain links TRBV18 to TRBJ1-1, with no clear D. Germline-derived CDR1 and CDR2 are KGHSH and LQKENI. Trimming shortened V by 2 bases and J by 1 base, and 11 bases separated the two germline ends. This CDR3 contains 15 residues. CDR3 coding DNA: TGTGCCAGCTCACCAACAGCCAGAAGGAACACTGAAGCTTTCTTT. It specifies CASSPTARRNTEAFF.

The genes are TRBV18 and TRBJ2-1; 8 nucleotides line up with TRBD2. The germline V gene has CDR1 KGHSH and CDR2 LQKENI. J was trimmed by 3 bases and V by 6 bases; bases with no gene match: 4. CDR3 length: 14 residues. The CDR3 sequence is CASSTSGVYNEQFF. The CDR3 nucleotides are TGTGCCAGCTCTACTAGCGGCGTCTACAATGAGCAGTTCTTC.

V usage is TRBV19 and J usage is TRBJ1-2; D may be TRBD1 (5 bases). Germline lookup yields CDR1 LNHDA and CDR2 SQIVND (reference sequence). Trimming cost V 5 bases and J 5 bases, with 18 bases left between them. This CDR3 has 15 amino acids. CDR3 in amino acids: CASSSHFGGEYGYTF. CDR3 DNA: TGTGCCAGTAGTTCCCACTTTGGGGGGGAATATGGCTACACCTTC.

The CDR3 nucleotides are TGTGCCAGCAGGGGCGGGTTCCACGAGCAGTACTTC. This encodes CASRGGFHEQYF. This chain links TRBV2 with TRBJ2-7; possible D gene TRBD2, 5 bases. CDR3 length: 12 amino acids. Trimming cost V 6 bases and J 5 bases, with 11 bases left between them. Germline CDR1 and CDR2: SNHLY and FYNNEI. The full variable domain, rest sourced from reference TRBV2 and TRBJ2-7, is EPEVTQTPSHQVTQMGQEVILRCVPISNHLYFYWYRQILGQKVEFLVSFYNNEISEKSEIFDDQFSVERPDGSNFTLKIRSTKLEDSAMYFCASRGGFHEQYFGPGTRLTVT.

This chain joins TRBV5-1 and TRBJ1-1; a possible D gene is TRBD1 (5 bases). The CDR3 loop spans 14 amino acids. Germline-derived CDR1 and CDR2 are SGHRS and YFSETQ. The V end was cut by 0 bases, the J end by 0 bases, with 6 bases between. CDR3 DNA sequence: TGCGCCAGCAGCTTGGGGACACTGAACACTGAAGCTTTCTTT. Translated: CASSLGTLNTEAFF.

J is TRBJ1-2 and V is TRBV18; 8 positions agree with TRBD1. There are 13 residues in the CDR3. V lost 4 bases, J lost 8 bases, and 6 bases stayed unmatched. Per germline, CDR1 KGHSH and CDR2 LQKENI. The CDR3 nucleotides are TGTGCCAGCTCACGATCCGACAGGGGCGGCTACACCTTC. Its protein product is CASSRSDRGGYTF.

J is TRBJ2-2 and V is TRBV6-5; D ambiguous. Germline V gene data show CDR1 as MNHEY and CDR2 as SVGAGI. This CDR3 is built from 12 residues. The V end was cut by 8 bases, the J end by 4 bases, with 8 bases between. The CDR3 DNA reads TGTGCCAGCGGCCGGACCACCGGGGAGCTGTTTTTT. This codes for CASGRTTGELFF.

The genes are TRBV5-1 and TRBJ1-6; 10 nucleotides match TRBD1. CDR3 length: 20 amino acids. Germline lookup yields CDR1 SGHRS and CDR2 YFSETQ. The V and J ends lost 1 base and 3 bases, in that order; junction bases with no gene match: 13. DNA of the CDR3: TGCGCCAGCAGCTTGAGAACCGGGACAGGGGCGAGCGTCTATAATTCACCCCTCCACTTT. The encoded protein is CASSLRTGTGASVYNSPLHF.

V is TRBV11-1 and J is TRBJ1-1; 7 positions match TRBD1. This CDR3 is 14 amino acids long. Germline CDR1 and CDR2: SGHAT and FQDESV (reference sequence). V was pared by 7 bases and J by 12 bases, with 17 bases of the junction left unmatched. CDR3 in DNA: TGTGCCAGCAACCAAAAGCCGGACAGGTCGGGACCTTTCTTT. Translating it yields CASNQKPDRSGPFF.

The chain employs TRBV5-6 and TRBJ2-7; D gene unclear. Germline V CDR1 and CDR2: SGHDT, YYEEEE. V lost 2 bases, J lost 2 bases, and 8 bases lay in between. This CDR3 region has 13 residues. The DNA for the CDR3 is TGTGCCAGCAGCTTTGGCAGAGCCTACGAGCAGTACTTC. It translates to CASSFGRAYEQYF.

This chain joins TRBV7-8 and TRBJ2-2; 9 bases line up with TRBD1. CDR1 and CDR2 (germline): SGHVS, FQNEAQ. The CDR3 loop spans 17 amino acids. Germline trimming cut 4 bases from V and 3 bases from J; bases unmatched to any gene: 9. CDR3 loop: CASSWGTGQGYTGELFF. CDR3 nucleotides: TGTGCCAGCAGCTGGGGGACGGGACAGGGTTACACCGGGGAGCTGTTTTTT.

The chain combines TRBV2 with TRBJ2-7; possibly TRBD2 for D (6 bases). CDR1 is SNHLY, CDR2 FYNNEI, per germline. V was shortened by 7 bases and J by 4 bases, with 11 bases between the two germline ends. The CDR3 is made up of 12 amino acids. CDR3 loop: CASIQEGYEQYF. The CDR3 DNA reads TGTGCCAGCATCCAGGAGGGATACGAGCAGTACTTC.

Here the CDR3 reads CASSLGKTSGSYNEQFF. The CDR3 DNA reads as TGTGCCAGCAGCTTAGGCAAGACTAGCGGGTCCTACAATGAGCAGTTCTTC. The gene calls are TRBV11-3 and TRBJ2-1, with 10 bases that match TRBD2. Germline CDR1 reads SGHNT; CDR2 reads YENEEA. Trimming at V came to 1 base and at J to 1 base, leaving 4 bases not matched to a gene. This CDR3 contains 17 residues.